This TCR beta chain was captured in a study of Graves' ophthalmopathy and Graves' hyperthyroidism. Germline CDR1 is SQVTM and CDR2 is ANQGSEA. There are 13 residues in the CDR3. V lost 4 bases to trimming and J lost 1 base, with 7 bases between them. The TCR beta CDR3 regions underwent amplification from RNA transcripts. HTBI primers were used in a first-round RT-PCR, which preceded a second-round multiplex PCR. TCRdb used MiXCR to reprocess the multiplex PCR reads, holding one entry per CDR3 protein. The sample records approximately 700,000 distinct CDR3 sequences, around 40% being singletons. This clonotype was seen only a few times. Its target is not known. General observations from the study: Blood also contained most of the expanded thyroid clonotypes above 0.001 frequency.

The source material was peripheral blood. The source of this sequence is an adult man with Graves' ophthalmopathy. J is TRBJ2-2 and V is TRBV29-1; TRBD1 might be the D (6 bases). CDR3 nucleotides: TGCAGCGTTGTGGGACAGAACACCGGGGAGCTGTTTTTT. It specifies CSVVGQNTGELFF.